Sequencing of this T cell receptor beta chain was carried out in a study of CD8 T cells in ankylosing spondylitis. Germline CDR1 and CDR2: SGDLS and YYNGEE. V lost 4 bases and J 3 bases, leaving 14 bases between the germline ends. The CDR3 spans 15 residues. TCRdb re-called the 5' RACE reads with MiXCR, one entry per CDR3 protein. The sample shows 40,000 to 50,000 distinct CDR3 sequences, under 5% of them seen only once. Sequenced sample: blood, either unsorted or a sorted T cell fraction (not recorded which). This TCR derives from a female donor with ankylosing spondylitis or in good health (not recorded which). The J gene is TRBJ2-1, the V gene TRBV9, with D possibly being TRBD2 (5 bases). CDR3 residues: CASSLHSGFYNEQFF. The CDR3, as DNA: TGTGCCAGCAGCTTGCACAGCGGCTTCTACAATGAGCAGTTCTTC. The variable domain in full, with the rest retrieved from reference TRBV9 and TRBJ2-1, is DSGVTQTPKHLITATGQRVTLRCSPRSGDLSVYWYQQSLDQGLQFLIQYYNGEERAKGNILERFSAQQFPDLHSELNLSSLELGDSALYFCASSLHSGFYNEQFFGPGTRLTVL.